Below, 17 T cell receptor beta chains from the same sample are listed, as sequenced in a study of blood T cells in healthy people across ages. Then a second PCR, running about 6 to 12 cycles, was carried out with a sample-barcoded 5' primer and a J-beta primer mix. A single record per CDR3 protein comes from TCRdb applying MiXCR to the 5' RACE reads. The sample includes around 900,000 distinct CDR3 sequences, 25% to 30% of them seen just once. Sequencing was performed on blood. All receptors derive from a woman older than 75 in good health.

With respect to this clonotype: This may be a read error: a much more frequent sequence differs by one nucleotide. This rearrangement joins TRBV7-2 to TRBJ2-3; 7 nucleotides match TRBD2. Per the germline V gene, CDR1 is SGHTA and CDR2 is FQGNSA. This CDR3 comprises 15 residues. The CDR3 bases are TGTGCCAGCAGCTTGAGCGGGGTGAGCACAGATGCGCAGTATTTT. Protein: CASSLSGVSTDAQYF.

This clonotype was seen a few times. The rearrangement uses TRBV28 and TRBJ2-3; the D gene could be TRBD1 or TRBD2 (6 bases each). Trimming removed 10 bases at V and 4 bases at J, with 18 bases between. Germline CDR1 is MDHEN and CDR2 is SYDVKM. CDR3 length: 14 amino acids. In DNA, the CDR3 is TGTGCCACCCTCCCCAACGGGGGCGCAGATACGCAGTATTTT. Protein sequence: CATLPNGGADTQYF.

The table lists this clonotype with many counts. The gene calls are TRBV3-1 and TRBJ1-2; TRBD1 agrees at 7 bases. The CDR3 consists of 13 residues. Germline trimming cut 0 bases from V and 7 bases from J; bases unmatched to any gene: 2. Germline CDR1 and CDR2: LGHDT and YNNKEL (reference sequence). CDR3 sequence reads: CASSQETGTGYTF. The CDR3 bases are TGTGCCAGCAGCCAAGAGACAGGGACTGGCTACACCTTC. The full variable domain, with the rest looked up from reference TRBV3-1 and TRBJ1-2, is DTAVSQTPKYLVTQMGNDKSIKCEQNLGHDTMYWYKQDSKKFLKIMFSYNNKELIINETVPNRFSPKSPDKAHLNLHINSLELGDSAVYFCASSQETGTGYTFGSGTRLTVV.

V is TRBV7-3 and J is TRBJ1-2; weak D call: TRBD1 (5 bases). CDR1 and CDR2 from the germline V gene are SGHTA and FQGTGA. Between the trimmed V and J ends, which lost 2 bases and 2 bases, there was a span of 12 bases. The CDR3 loop spans 15 amino acids. This chain's CDR3 is CASSLEAGNNYGYTF. CDR3 coding DNA: TGTGCCAGCAGCTTAGAGGCAGGGAACAACTATGGCTACACCTTC.

In its sample, this clonotype was seen many times. The chain has TRBV20-1 and TRBJ2-3, with 12 nucleotides matching TRBD2. Unmatched junction bases numbered 4, after V lost 6 bases and J lost 0 bases. CDR1 and CDR2 (germline): DFQATT, SNEGSKA (reference sequence). The CDR3 runs to 15 residues. In DNA form, the CDR3 reads TGCAGTGCGCGGACTAGCGGGATTAGCACAGATACGCAGTATTTT. It specifies CSARTSGISTDTQYF.

This clonotype was seen repeatedly, ten times or more. The chain is built from TRBV6-2 or TRBV6-3 and TRBJ2-7; 7 bases are a match to TRBD2. This CDR3 is built from 14 residues. The trim removed 5 bases at V and 1 base at J, leaving 5 bases unmatched. Germline assignment: CDR1 MNHEY and CDR2 SVGEGT. CDR3 sequence: CASSNLAASYEQYF. CDR3 coding DNA: TGTGCCAGCAGTAACCTAGCGGCTTCCTACGAGCAGTACTTC.

To note about this clonotype: At one of its ends the junction is not consistent with the germline gene, which may arise from a read error. The chain joins TRBV4-2 to TRBJ2-7; no reliable D call. The CDR3 contains 15 residues. The V gene's germline CDR1 is LGHNA and CDR2 YNFKEQ. In DNA form, the CDR3 reads TGTGCCAGTAGCCAAGATATTGGTAGCTCCTACGAGCAGTACTTC. Residues: CASSQDIGSSYEQYF.

About this clonotype itself: A much bigger clone sits one base away, suggesting this may be a read error. The V call is TRBV12-3 or TRBV12-4, the J call TRBJ1-2; tentatively, D is TRBD1 (6 bases). The CDR3 spans 16 residues. CDR3 amino acids: CASSPEPRGEKGGCTF. In DNA form, the CDR3 reads TGTGCCAGCAGTCCAGAACCGAGGGGGGAGAAGGGTGGCTGCACCTTC.

This clonotype was recorded a few times. The J gene is TRBJ2-1, the V gene TRBV7-9; 15 positions match TRBD2. Germline loops: CDR1 SEHNR, CDR2 FQNEAQ (reference sequence). The length of the CDR3 is 19 residues. Unmatched junction bases numbered 7, after V lost 1 base and J lost 3 bases. The chain's CDR3 is CASSLVRGLAGGRYNEQFF. The DNA for the CDR3 is TGTGCCAGCAGCTTAGTGCGGGGACTAGCGGGGGGACGCTACAATGAGCAGTTCTTC.

This clonotype was detected ten times or more. The chain recombines TRBV4-3 with TRBJ1-2, with D possibly matching TRBD1 (6 bases). The CDR3 contains 13 residues. Germline assignment: CDR1 LGHNA and CDR2 YSLEER. V gave up 9 bases and J gave up 3 bases, with 14 bases separating them. The CDR3 loop reads CARDPRGYYGYTF. In DNA, the CDR3 is TGCGCCAGGGACCCCAGGGGCTACTATGGCTACACCTTC.

There are many counts of this clonotype. V and J are TRBV6-2 or TRBV6-3 and TRBJ2-4; 7 bases match TRBD1. The trim removed 0 bases at V and 1 base at J, leaving 15 bases unmatched. Germline assignment: CDR1 MNHEY and CDR2 SVGEGT. CDR3 length equals 20 residues. The CDR3 loop is CASSYSKDRLGAGAKNIQYF. The CDR3 bases are TGTGCCAGCAGTTACTCGAAGGACAGGTTGGGCGCCGGGGCCAAAAACATTCAGTACTTC.

With regard to this clonotype: This may be a read error: a much more frequent sequence differs by one nucleotide. The chain carries TRBV7-9 and TRBJ2-5, with TRBD2 as a possible D gene (6 bases). Germline CDR1 reads SEHNR; CDR2 reads FQNEAQ (reference sequence). The CDR3 has 12 amino acids. V was cut by 6 bases and J by 7 bases, with 12 bases left in between. In DNA, the CDR3 is TGTGCCAGCAGTCAAGGGAGGTCGACCCAGTACTTC. Translated: CASSQGRSTQYF.

In its sample, this clonotype was seen many times. V is TRBV20-1 and J is TRBJ2-3; D uncertain. This CDR3 comprises 11 residues. Germline V gene sequence: CDR1 DFQATT, CDR2 SNEGSKA (reference sequence). V was trimmed by 3 bases and J by 6 bases, leaving 7 bases between them. The CDR3 is CSARSSDTQYF. The CDR3 DNA reads as TGCAGTGCTAGGAGTTCGGATACGCAGTATTTT.

The chain links TRBV20-1 to TRBJ2-7, with a tentative D call TRBD2 (6 bases). The V and J ends lost 5 bases and 3 bases respectively, with 17 bases between them. This CDR3 has 14 residues. The germline V gene encodes CDR1 DFQATT and CDR2 SNEGSKA (reference sequence). The CDR3 loop reads CSAYGLNKVYEQYF. CDR3 coding DNA: TGCAGTGCTTACGGACTAAACAAGGTCTACGAGCAGTACTTC.

This clonotype was picked up many times. This chain joins TRBV18 and TRBJ2-5, with 8 positions matching TRBD1. Trimming took 6 bases from V and 0 from J; bases not matched to a gene: 9. This CDR3 region has 16 residues. In germline, CDR1 is KGHSH, CDR2 LQKENI. The CDR3 sequence is CASSNRGQAYQETQYF. The DNA of the CDR3 is TGTGCCAGCTCGAACCGGGGACAGGCGTACCAAGAGACCCAGTACTTC. The complete variable domain, with remaining parts taken from reference TRBV18 and TRBJ2-5, reads NAGVMQNPRHLVRRRGQEARLRCSPMKGHSHVYWYRQLPEEGLKFMVYLQKENIIDESGMPKERFSAEFPKEGPSILRIQQVVRGDSAAYFCASSNRGQAYQETQYFGPGTRLLVL.

The chain recombines TRBV4-3 with TRBJ2-7; D may be TRBD2 (7 bases). Trimming removed 3 bases from V and 7 bases from J, with 25 bases in between. The CDR3 extends over 17 amino acids. Germline V gene lookup returns CDR1 LGHNA and CDR2 YSLEER. The CDR3 region is CASSHEHSLGGPDEQYF. In DNA form, the CDR3 reads TGCGCCAGCAGCCATGAGCACTCCCTGGGGGGGCCGGATGAGCAGTACTTC.

There are many counts of this clonotype. The rearrangement joins TRBV20-1 to TRBJ1-1, with a possible D match to TRBD1 (6 bases). This CDR3 is 16 amino acids long. Between the trimmed V and J ends, which lost 1 base and 1 base, there was a span of 16 bases. Germline values: CDR1 DFQATT, CDR2 SNEGSKA (reference sequence). The CDR3 protein is CSARALQGSGNTEAFF. The CDR3 DNA sequence: TGCAGTGCTAGAGCCTTACAGGGATCGGGGAACACTGAAGCTTTCTTT.